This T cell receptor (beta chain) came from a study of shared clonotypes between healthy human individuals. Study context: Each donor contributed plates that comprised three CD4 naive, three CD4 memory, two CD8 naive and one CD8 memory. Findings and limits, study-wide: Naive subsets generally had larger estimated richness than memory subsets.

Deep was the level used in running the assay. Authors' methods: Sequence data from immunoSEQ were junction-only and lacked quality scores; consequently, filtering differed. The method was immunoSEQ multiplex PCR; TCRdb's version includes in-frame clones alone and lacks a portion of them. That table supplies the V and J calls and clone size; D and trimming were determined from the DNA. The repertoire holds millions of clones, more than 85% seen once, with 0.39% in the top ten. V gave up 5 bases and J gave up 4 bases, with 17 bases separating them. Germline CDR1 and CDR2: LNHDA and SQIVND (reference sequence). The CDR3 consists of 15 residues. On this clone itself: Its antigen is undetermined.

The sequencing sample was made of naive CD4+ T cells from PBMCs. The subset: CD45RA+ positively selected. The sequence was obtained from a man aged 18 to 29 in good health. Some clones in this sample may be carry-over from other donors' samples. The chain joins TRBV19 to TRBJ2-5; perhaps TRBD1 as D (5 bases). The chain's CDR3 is CASSGWAQGGETQYF. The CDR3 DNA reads TGTGCCAGTAGTGGGTGGGCCCAGGGTGGAGAGACCCAGTACTTC. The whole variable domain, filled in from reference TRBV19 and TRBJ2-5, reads DGGITQSPKYLFRKEGQNVTLSCEQNLNHDAMYWYRQDPGQGLRLIYYSQIVNDFQKGDIAEGYSVSREKKESFPLTVTSAQKNPTAFYLCASSGWAQGGETQYFGPGTRLLVL.